The 10 T cell receptor beta chains listed next were all sequenced from one sample in a study of blood T cells in healthy people across ages. PCR was performed a second time for about 7 to 11 cycles using a sample-barcoded 5' primer and a J-beta primer mix. TCRdb re-called the 5' RACE reads through MiXCR, storing one row per CDR3 protein. The data hold more than 650,000 distinct CDR3 sequences, with approximately 21% observed a single time. Specimen: blood. The receptor set was obtained from a man aged 70 or older in good health.

The V gene is TRBV2, the J gene TRBJ2-4; 9 nucleotides match TRBD1. Trimming removed 7 bases from V and 1 base from J; junction bases left unmatched: 5. This CDR3 is built from 15 residues. Germline CDR1 SNHLY, CDR2 FYNNEI. CDR3: CASIHDRGAKNIQYF. CDR3 bases: TGTGCCAGCATCCACGACAGGGGGGCCAAAAACATTCAGTACTTC.

J is TRBJ2-3 and V is TRBV7-9; weak D call: TRBD2 (5 bases). The CDR3 is 13 residues long. Germline V CDR1 and CDR2: SEHNR, FQNEAQ (reference sequence). V lost 6 bases and J 6 bases, leaving 13 bases between the germline ends. Here the CDR3 reads CASRPQGGDTQYF. Here the CDR3 DNA reads TGTGCCAGCAGACCTCAAGGAGGTGATACGCAGTATTTT.

The chain combines TRBV5-5 with TRBJ2-7, with D uncertain. The CDR3 length is 13 residues. CDR1 is SGHKS and CDR2 is YYEKEE in the germline V gene (reference sequence). V was cut by 0 bases and J by 2 bases, with 6 bases left in between. CDR3 region: CASSLGSTYEQYV. CDR3 DNA sequence: TGTGCCAGCAGCTTGGGAAGTACCTACGAGCAGTACGTC.

There are a few counts of this clonotype. The chain combines TRBV2 with TRBJ2-3; no clear D. The CDR3 contains 13 residues. With 6 bases removed from V and 3 bases from J, the gap between germline ends came to 10 bases. CDR1 and CDR2 (germline): SNHLY, FYNNEI. CDR3 sequence (DNA): TGTGCCAGCAGACTTTTTGGAACAGATACGCAGTATTTT. This sequence encodes CASRLFGTDTQYF.

This clonotype has a handful of counts. This rearrangement joins TRBV7-2 to TRBJ2-3, with D possibly being TRBD1 or TRBD2 (5 bases each). Trimming stripped 1 base from V and 6 bases from J, with 11 bases between. Germline V CDR1 and CDR2: SGHTA, FQGNSA. This CDR3 is 14 amino acids long. CDR3 residues: CASSLDPGSDTQYF. The CDR3 region has the DNA TGTGCCAGCAGCTTAGATCCAGGGAGCGATACGCAGTATTTT.

This clonotype is a singleton in its sample. V usage is TRBV5-1 and J usage is TRBJ1-2; D is perhaps TRBD1 (6 bases). V gave up 8 bases and J gave up 5 bases, with 16 bases separating them. This CDR3 has 13 amino acids. Germline values: CDR1 SGHRS, CDR2 YFSETQ. CDR3 sequence (DNA): TGCGCCAGTAGCCGGGACATTTCTTATGGCTACACCTTC. Translation: CASSRDISYGYTF.

This clonotype was detected only a few times. The rearrangement joins TRBV10-3 to TRBJ2-5, with D unresolved. The end of the DNA fits TRBJ2-7 better, so the J call may be wrong. The germline V gene has CDR1 ENHRY and CDR2 SYGVKD. The CDR3 sequence is 11 residues long. The CDR3 region has the DNA TGTGCCACCCGCGAGGCCTACGAGCAGTACTTC. Translated: CATREAYEQYF.

This clonotype turned up a few times. The chain has TRBV7-2 and TRBJ1-3; D is undetermined. Trimming left V 1 base short and J 0 bases short, with 10 bases between. Germline V gene lookup returns CDR1 SGHTA and CDR2 FQGNSA. The CDR3 has 16 amino acids. CDR3 in DNA: TGTGCCAGCAGCTTAGAGCTTGGGATCTCTGGAAACACCATATATTTT. It specifies CASSLELGISGNTIYF.

V is TRBV7-2 and J is TRBJ2-1; D uncertain. V was cut by 3 bases and J by 2 bases, with 17 bases left in between. Germline V gene data show CDR1 as SGHTA and CDR2 as FQGNSA. The CDR3 is 17 amino acids. CDR3 amino acids: CASSFMATRNTYNEQFF. The CDR3 region has the DNA TGTGCCAGCAGCTTCATGGCGACTCGAAACACCTACAATGAGCAGTTCTTC.

The chain combines TRBV6-2 or TRBV6-3 with TRBJ2-5; TRBD2 might be the D (6 bases). The DNA end lines up better with TRBJ2-1; the J call may be wrong. Germline-derived CDR1 and CDR2 are MNHEY and SVGEGT. This CDR3 is 12 amino acids long. CDR3 protein: CASSYAGYEQFF. The CDR3, as DNA: TGTGCCAGCAGTTACGCGGGGTATGAGCAGTTCTTC.